Here is one T cell receptor beta chain with its context. Its specificity is not known. The sample comes from a study of shared clonotypes between healthy human individuals. Findings and limits, study-wide: Blood was the only sampled material, and tissue repertoires likely differ.

For each subset, genomic DNA was distributed in equal portions over several immunoSEQ plates. The method was immunoSEQ multiplex PCR; TCRdb's version includes in-frame clones alone and lacks a portion of them. This table holds about half a million clones, roughly 80% found once. The source material was PBMCs. The receptor was isolated from a woman in her forties in good health. Some clones in this sample may be carry-over from other donors' samples.

Here the CDR3 reads CSVVLAGETQYF. CDR3 coding DNA: TGCAGCGTTGTGTTAGCAGGGGAGACCCAGTACTTC. The chain joins TRBV29-1 to TRBJ2-5, with TRBD1 as a possible D gene (5 bases). The V end was cut by 4 bases, the J end by 5 bases, with 11 bases between. This CDR3 comprises 12 residues. Germline-derived CDR1 and CDR2 are SQVTM and ANQGSEA.